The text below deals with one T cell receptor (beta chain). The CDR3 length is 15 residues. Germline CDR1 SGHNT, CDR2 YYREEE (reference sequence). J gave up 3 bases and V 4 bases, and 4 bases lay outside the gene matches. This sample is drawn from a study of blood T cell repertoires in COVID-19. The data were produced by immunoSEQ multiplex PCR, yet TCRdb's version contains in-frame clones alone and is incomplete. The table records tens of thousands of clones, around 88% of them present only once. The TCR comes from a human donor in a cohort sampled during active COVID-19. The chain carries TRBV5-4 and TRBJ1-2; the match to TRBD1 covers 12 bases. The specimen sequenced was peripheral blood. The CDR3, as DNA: TGTGCCAGCAGCGCGGGACAGGGGGCCGACTATGGCTACACCTTC. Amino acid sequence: CASSAGQGADYGYTF.